This T cell receptor beta chain was recorded in a study of blood T cell repertoires in COVID-19. Those enrolled in Seattle joined during active infection and were followed longitudinally afterward. Sequenced by immunoSEQ multiplex PCR; TCRdb stores in-frame clones only, minus some. In the table there are about 220,000 clones, about 85% of which are singletons. The germline V gene has CDR1 KGHDR and CDR2 SFDVKD. Trimming left V 6 bases short and J 5 bases short, with 12 bases between. The CDR3 runs to 13 residues. This chain uses TRBV24-1 with TRBJ1-1; D is possibly TRBD1 (5 bases). The clonotype was recovered from a woman in her forties or fifties with COVID-19, enrolled during active disease. The sample consisted of peripheral blood. In DNA form, the CDR3 reads TGTGCCACCAGTCCCTTCGGGGGGACTGAAGCTTTCTTT. Translating it yields CATSPFGGTEAFF.